This entry describes one T cell receptor (beta chain). The identical CDR3 is also encoded by other nucleotide sequences in the sample. The record originates from a study of T cell responses to AZD1222 COVID-19 vaccine. The CDR3 runs 14 residues. Trimming stripped 0 bases from V and 4 bases from J, with 9 bases between. CDR1 and CDR2 (germline): SGHVS, FQNEAQ. Clones were sequenced by immunoSEQ multiplex PCR, and TCRdb holds only the in-frame ones, with some missing. The sample holds 100,000 or so clones, 82% seen once. The genes are TRBV7-8 and TRBJ1-2, with D tentatively TRBD1 (5 bases). The source of this sequence is an adult in good health. Sequencing used peripheral blood, obtained on day 0 of AZD1222 vaccination. CDR3 nucleotide sequence: TGTGCCAGCAGCTTAGCTCAGGGCGGCTATGGCTACACCTTC. It codes for CASSLAQGGYGYTF.